This T cell receptor (beta chain) was recovered during a study of cytomegalovirus exposure and HLA in healthy donors (dated by TCRdb to the late 2010s). Regarding the research as a whole: According to an earlier analysis of 450 to 650 of the donors, 150 million to 200 million T cells yielded 117 million unique TCR beta sequences and 276 Gb of sequence data. An early release that covered several hundred HLA-typed donors contained approximately 300 gigabases of sequencing data and tens of millions of unique TCR sequences. Of the roughly 400 genotyped donors, 70% to 90% were placed in the genetic ancestry cluster associated with self-reported Caucasian donors. The study was designed to test whether signatures of past pathogen exposure could be identified by cataloging public T cell receptors. The study used immunosequencing to profile the T cell repertoires of several hundred subjects and linked those repertoires to cytomegalovirus serostatus. A separate validation cohort of more than 100 different subjects was used in addition to the roughly 720-subject first cohort. To predict cytomegalovirus infection status, the study brought together high-throughput TCR immunosequencing, statistical association of individual TCRs with disease status, and machine learning. A later analysis re-analyzed previously published TCR beta repertoires from approximately 670 donors and added high-resolution HLA genotyping to study TCR occurrence patterns. The later analysis used no new phenotypic data to find candidate immune exposures, relying instead on TCR beta sequences and their occurrence across donors. In an earlier analysis of several hundred of the donors, high-throughput TCR beta sequencing was used to judge whether each TCR beta V gene segment behaved as functional or pseudogenic. Alongside the repertoire data, information on donor age, sex, ethnicity and CMV serostatus was compiled. In a later genetic analysis, genome-wide SNP genotypes for about 55% of the roughly 700 donors were used, and that subset was treated as a discovery cohort. All discovery cohort repertoires had been generated using a single sequencing platform. Both class I and class II loci were covered by HLA typing, at four-digit resolution. The number of typed donors differed by locus: about 620-640 for A, B, C, DRB1 and DQB1; some 540 for DQA1; around 610 for DPA1; and roughly 470 for DPB1. Four to six DR-DQ haplotypes were handled as single units for association and clustering, since linkage in the cohort was strong. Among some 410 genotyped donors of the cohort, an average of roughly 240,000 unique TCR beta nucleotide sequences were sequenced per donor, roughly 20% of them non-productive.

Notes on this clone: Its antigen is not yet known. No base-level quality is on record; no much larger clone is a single base apart.

At the junction V is shortened by 6 bases and J by 2 bases; bases outside the gene matches: 12. CDR1 is given as SNHLY and CDR2 as FYNNEI, both from the germline V gene. CDR3 length: 17 amino acids, cysteine to phenylalanine. Only the CDR3 DNA is retained, 51 bases long and in frame from the first base. Broad study findings and their caveats: A group of highly shared sequence variants was considered likely to be a technical artifact of the sequencing pipeline. A later genetic analysis associated a missense DCLRE1C variant with V-gene and J-gene trimming of TCR beta chains, and an independent cohort replicated the association. The authors suggested that the approach could potentially be extended to other disease states and immunological phenotypes. Some IMGT-functional V segments, including TRBV6-2 and TRBV6-3, could not be told apart with the 87-base-pair reads, so those segments were excluded. Linkage disequilibrium might explain the correlated functional status among segregating V segments, but an unknown experimental factor could not be excluded. Presence/absence analyses assumed roughly uniform sequencing depth across donors, an assumption that may not hold. Only TCR beta chains were sequenced in this cohort, and the absence of alpha or paired-chain data limited detectable features. Compared with equally common non-associated chains, HLA-associated TCR beta chains in a later analysis were more clonally expanded and had lower generation probabilities. Because HLA typing was missing for some donors at each locus, association tests included only the typed subset. A later analysis found that TCR association rates varied across HLA loci, with DRB1 alleles showing the most associated TCRs and HLA-C alleles the fewest. A total of around 150 TCR beta chains were listed by the study as associated with cytomegalovirus. The only immune exposure information available for the cohort was CMV serostatus. In a later genetic analysis, fewer N-insertions in productive TCRs were reported among donors in an Asian-associated ancestry cluster than the roughly 700-donor mean. The earlier analysis of approximately 590 of the donors excluded approximately 17 rarely observed V segments, including chromosome 9 orphons, because counts were too low. A later analysis reported that several top co-occurrence clusters appeared linked to parvovirus B19, influenza, CMV and Epstein-Barr virus. An earlier analysis of 450 to 750 of the donors showed that most TCR beta V segments appeared in productive rearrangements either about 87% or about 30% of the time, which broadly matched IMGT annotations. A few of the identified cytomegalovirus-associated TCR beta chains were confirmed in vitro to be specific for cytomegalovirus antigens. A later analysis found that most CMV-associated TCR beta chains appeared HLA-restricted, with HLA associations seemingly driven largely by CMV exposure. Across donors, most TCR sequences were observed very rarely, whereas some public TCRs were present in many individuals. Assigning TCR associations to individual alleles was difficult when HLA alleles, especially DR and DQ, strongly co-occurred. In both the original and validation cohorts, the classifier was reported to diagnose cytomegalovirus status with high specificity and sensitivity. A further reported finding was that TCR beta sequences accurately predicted the HLA-A and HLA-B alleles for most subjects in the first cohort. In a later analysis, some 17,000 TCR beta sequences were associated with specific HLA alleles at a false discovery rate of 0.05.

The cohort consisted of some 730 healthy bone marrow donors. At the time of sampling, every cohort member was nominally healthy, though immune exposures that went unrecorded were likely present. The donor tested CMV seronegative and was one of the 352 seronegative cohort members. Each donor provided a peripheral blood sample, and peripheral blood mononuclear cells were used for TCR beta sequencing. The Qiagen DNeasy Blood Extraction Kit was used to extract genomic DNA from the blood cell samples. The protocol used for the library was the immunoSEQ multiplex PCR assay. For the multiplex PCR, a mixture combining 60 forward primers for TCR Vbeta segments and 13 reverse primers for TCR Jbeta segments was used. The CDR3 region of rearranged TCR beta genes was amplified from genomic DNA with a multiplex PCR assay. On the Illumina HiSeq System, the amplified TCR beta libraries were sequenced as 87-base-pair reads. On the authors' methods: A later analysis tallied around 80 million unique TCR beta chains across the 666 repertoires, and approximately 12 million of those chains were shared by two or more donors. Raw reads were error-corrected and collapsed into unique sequences by a nearest-neighbor algorithm in which closely related sequences were merged to remove PCR and sequencing errors. V, D and J gene segments were assigned by aligning CDR3 sequences to IMGT reference sequences. For a sequence to be retained, at least a six-nucleotide match to both a V gene segment and a J gene segment was required. A rearrangement counted as productive if the CDR3 had no stop codons and remained in frame with V and J, and every other rearrangement counted as non-productive. Following IMGT convention, CDR3 was defined as the stretch from the second conserved V-encoded cysteine up to the conserved J-encoded phenylalanine. In an earlier analysis of 550 to 650 of the donors, sequences lacking an unambiguous match to a single V gene segment were excluded. An earlier analysis of 587 of the donors classified V segments as functional when productive rearrangements were above 56.7% and as segregating when the standard deviation between donors was above 5%. A statistical classification framework was built for diagnosing cytomegalovirus status from the catalog of TCR beta chain sequences. V and J gene assignment, in a later analysis, came from comparing TCR nucleotide sequences with IMGT/GENE-DB human TR gene sequences. A later analysis assigned CDR3 sequences and most-parsimonious VDJ recombination scenarios with the TCRdist pipeline. A later analysis defined each TCR beta chain by its CDR3 amino acid sequence plus V-gene family, and excluded reads lacking a unique V-gene family. As a way to deal with suspected cross-contamination and a sequencing artifact, a later analysis dropped 450 to 600 nucleotide sequences that were highly shared and had low generation probability. A later analysis calculated a clonal expansion index for each public chain from normalized within-repertoire ranks of inferred template counts. A later analysis computed generation probabilities with a VDJ recombination model fitted to out-of-frame rearrangements, and checked the results against IGoR. In a later analysis, hypergeometric tests were used to score TCR-TCR, TCR-HLA and TCR-CMV co-occurrence, with a repertoire-size bias correction applied to TCR pairs. In a later analysis, false discovery rates were estimated by permuting HLA or CMV assignments 20 times. A later analysis grouped co-occurring TCRs with DBSCAN, adding TCRdist sequence similarity when clustering within HLA-allele-positive subsets. Repertoires with fewer than 30,000 or more than 120,000 public chains were left out of co-occurrence clustering, as were four to six repertoires with anomalous nucleotide sharing. Not all clones reach the TCRdb copy of this immuneACCESS table, which keeps in-frame sequences only. Checked studies attribute under half of the gap to unresolved V genes and leave the rest unexplained. V and J calls and clone size are copied from that table; D and trimming were computed from the DNA. The sample table holds about 190,000 clones, of which about 87% were seen once. The ten top clones hold around 1.4% of the sample.

Sequencing input: PBMCs. This receptor was obtained from a man aged 25 to 40 in good health and CMV-seronegative. The sequence links TRBV2 to TRBJ2-2, and TRBD2 matches 7 of the central bases. Here is the DNA: TGTGCCAGCAGCAAACGAAGGACGGGAGGAAACACCGGGGAGCTGTTTTTT. It translates as CASSKRRTGGNTGELFF.